A single sample is the source of the 23 T cell receptor beta chains below, sequenced in a study of CD8+ T cells in alopecia areata. The sequencing template was cDNA reverse transcribed from extracted RNA. Clones were read by immunoSEQ multiplex PCR, and TCRdb kept only the in-frame ones, dropping some. The repertoire includes 110,000 to 150,000 clones, about 56% of them detected once, and approximately 16% sits in the top ten. The treatment here: oral pan-JAK inhibitor, 5-10 mg twice daily. This specimen consisted of CD8+ T cells sorted from blood, obtained at week 4, from a patient treated with tofacitinib. These receptor sequences come from a human donor with alopecia areata.

V gene TRBV6-5 combines with J gene TRBJ2-2; possible D gene TRBD1, 6 bases. This CDR3 spans 14 amino acids. In germline, CDR1 is MNHEY, CDR2 SVGAGI. V lost 2 bases and J 7 bases, leaving 11 bases between the germline ends. The CDR3 bases are TGTGCCAGCAGTTACGTAGAGGGGGACGGGGAGCTGTTTTTT. Its translation is CASSYVEGDGELFF.

V gene TRBV7-3 combines with J gene TRBJ2-1; D gene unclear. CDR3 size: 13 residues. The V end was cut by 2 bases, the J end by 8 bases, with 10 bases between. The germline V gene has CDR1 SGHTA and CDR2 FQGTGA. The CDR3 loop reads CASSLVLGDEQFF. CDR3 DNA sequence: TGTGCCAGCAGCTTAGTTCTTGGCGATGAGCAGTTCTTC.

The V gene is TRBV7-9, the J gene TRBJ2-7; TRBD2 aligns across 7 bases. The CDR3 extends over 11 amino acids. Germline lookup yields CDR1 SEHNR and CDR2 FQNEAQ (reference sequence). Trimming removed 4 bases from V and 6 bases from J; junction bases left unmatched: 0. Here the CDR3 reads CASSWGGEQYF. In nucleotides, the CDR3 is TGTGCCAGCAGCTGGGGGGGCGAGCAGTACTTC.

This chain links TRBV6-5 with TRBJ2-1, with TRBD2 matching 8 bases. V dropped 6 bases and J dropped 3; count of bases not matched to a gene: 4. The CDR3 extends over 14 amino acids. In germline, CDR1 is MNHEY, CDR2 SVGAGI. CDR3 nucleotides: TGTGCCAGCAGCCTAGGGACTAGCTACAATGAGCAGTTCTTC. Amino acids: CASSLGTSYNEQFF.

V is TRBV20-1 and J is TRBJ1-1; D gene ambiguous. The CDR3 contains 10 residues. V was clipped by 5 bases and J by 6 bases, with 7 bases between them. Germline V lookup: CDR1 DFQATT, CDR2 SNEGSKA (reference sequence). In DNA, the CDR3 is TGCAGTGCTTACAGCGCTGAAGCTTTCTTT. This sequence encodes CSAYSAEAFF.

V is TRBV29-1 and J is TRBJ2-1; TRBD2 aligns across 8 bases. With 4 bases clipped from V and 8 bases from J, the junction kept 4 bases outside the gene matches. CDR1 and CDR2 (germline): SQVTM, ANQGSEA. The CDR3 has 12 residues. The CDR3 sequence: CSVGGLAYEQFF. The CDR3 bases are TGCAGCGTTGGAGGACTAGCCTATGAGCAGTTCTTC.

The chain recombines TRBV27 with TRBJ1-5; possible D gene TRBD1, 5 bases. CDR1 and CDR2 (germline): MNHEY, SMNVEV (reference sequence). The V end was cut by 2 bases, the J end by 5 bases, with 13 bases between. The CDR3 runs 15 residues. DNA of the CDR3: TGTGCCAGCAGTTTAAGGTCAGGGTATGATCAGCCCCAGCATTTT. It yields the protein CASSLRSGYDQPQHF.

In its sample, this clone is medium-sized. The CDR3 region is CASSPGSGTAHEQFF. CDR3 bases: TGTGCCAGCAGCCCAGGGTCGGGGACAGCCCATGAGCAGTTCTTC. The rearrangement joins TRBV7-9 to TRBJ2-1; 7 nucleotides match TRBD1. The germline V gene has CDR1 SEHNR and CDR2 FQNEAQ (reference sequence). V lost 5 bases and J lost 8; bases outside the gene matches: 12. The CDR3 sequence is 15 residues long.

J is TRBJ2-3 and V is TRBV6-4; 8 bases align to TRBD2. V dropped 6 bases and J dropped 0; count of bases not matched to a gene: 5. CDR1 and CDR2 from the germline V gene are MRHNA and SNTAGT. The CDR3 spans 15 residues. The CDR3: CASSPGGASTDTQYF. The CDR3 nucleotides read TGTGCCAGCAGCCCCGGGGGGGCTAGCACAGATACGCAGTATTTT.

This clone was counted between two and nine times. The chain joins TRBV29-1 to TRBJ2-5; no clear D. The V end lost 6 bases, the J end lost 0 bases, and 14 bases lay between the germline ends. The CDR3 contains 14 residues. CDR1 is SQVTM and CDR2 is ANQGSEA in the germline V gene. DNA of the CDR3: TGCAGCGTCAAGGGTCAACACAACCAAGAGACCCAGTACTTC. It codes for CSVKGQHNQETQYF.

This rearrangement joins TRBV13 to TRBJ1-2; TRBD1 aligns across 7 bases. Germline V gene sequence: CDR1 PRHDT, CDR2 FYEKMQ (reference sequence). J gave up 4 bases and V 6 bases, and 2 bases lay outside the gene matches. The CDR3 loop spans 12 amino acids. Written as DNA, the CDR3 is TGTGCCAGCAGAGGGGGCTCCTATGGCTACACCTTC. Translating it yields CASRGGSYGYTF.

The gene calls are TRBV5-6 and TRBJ2-7; D gene uncertain. V lost 3 bases, J lost 9 bases, and 13 bases lay in between. The CDR3 contains 12 residues. CDR1 SGHDT and CDR2 YYEEEE come from the germline V gene. The CDR3 is CASSSGPLPQYF. The CDR3 DNA reads TGTGCCAGCAGCTCCGGGCCCTTGCCGCAGTACTTC.

J is TRBJ1-2 and V is TRBV7-9, with TRBD1 matching over 10 bases. This CDR3 contains 13 residues. CDR1 and CDR2 from the germline V gene are SEHNR and FQNEAQ (reference sequence). The junction had 4 bases not matched to a gene; V was cut back by 5 bases and J by 7 bases. The CDR3 DNA is TGTGCCAGCAGCCCAGGGACAGGGGTTGGCTACACCTTC. Translating it yields CASSPGTGVGYTF.

For this clone: Lacking the conserved final phenylalanine or tryptophan, this CDR3 likely reflects a read error. The chain joins TRBV20-1 to TRBJ2-3; the D is unclear. CDR1 DFQATT and CDR2 SNEGSKA come from the germline V gene (reference sequence). With 6 bases removed from V and 7 bases from J, the gap between germline ends came to 11 bases. The CDR3 totals 11 residues. This CDR3 reads CSAAILNTQYL. The CDR3 region has the DNA TGCAGTGCCGCGATACTCAATACGCAGTATCTT.

The chain carries TRBV29-1 and TRBJ1-2; D unclear. This CDR3 is built from 14 residues. V lost 2 bases to trimming and J lost 6 bases, with 16 bases between them. Per the germline V gene, CDR1 is SQVTM and CDR2 is ANQGSEA. As DNA, the CDR3 is TGCAGCGTTGAAAACGGGGAAGTGAGGGATGGCTACACCTTC. It translates to CSVENGEVRDGYTF.

The chain links TRBV27 to TRBJ1-2; TRBD1 agrees at 7 bases. V trimming: 6 bases; J trimming: 4 bases; junction bases outside the gene matches: 14. Germline V lookup: CDR1 MNHEY, CDR2 SMNVEV (reference sequence). The CDR3 sequence is 16 residues long. The DNA of the CDR3 is TGTGCCAGCAGAACGACCTATAGCGGGACAGCCTATGGCTACACCTTC. Encoded protein: CASRTTYSGTAYGYTF.

The J gene is TRBJ2-1, the V gene TRBV30; 8 bases agree with TRBD2. The CDR3 extends over 13 amino acids. Germline CDR1 reads GTSNPN; CDR2 reads SVGIG (reference sequence). Trimming took 8 bases from V and 0 from J; bases not matched to a gene: 3. The CDR3 DNA reads as TGTGCCGGACTAGCTAGCTCCTACAATGAGCAGTTCTTC. It yields the protein CAGLASSYNEQFF.

The chain's CDR3 is CASMPLTGELFF. The CDR3, as DNA: TGTGCCAGCATGCCCCTCACCGGGGAGCTGTTTTTT. This chain joins TRBV2 and TRBJ2-2; D uncertain. V was cut by 7 bases and J by 4 bases, with 7 bases left in between. The CDR3 covers 12 residues. Looked up from germline, CDR1 is SNHLY and CDR2 is FYNNEI.

This clone showed up just a few times. The chain is built from TRBV5-1 and TRBJ2-1, with D possibly matching TRBD1 (6 bases). Trimming shortened V by 3 bases and J by 1 base, and 11 bases separated the two germline ends. Germline V gene lookup returns CDR1 SGHRS and CDR2 YFSETQ. This CDR3 has 15 amino acids. The DNA for the CDR3 is TGCGCCAGCAGCTATCCGACAGGATCCTACAATGAGCAGTTCTTC. It is translated as CASSYPTGSYNEQFF.

The chain combines TRBV30 with TRBJ2-6, with 8 nucleotides matching TRBD2. CDR3 length: 14 amino acids. Germline V lookup: CDR1 GTSNPN, CDR2 SVGIG (reference sequence). V was pared by 5 bases and J by 2 bases, with 2 bases of the junction left unmatched. This CDR3 is CAWAAGAGANVLTF. The CDR3 nucleotides are TGTGCCTGGGCAGCGGGGGCTGGGGCCAACGTCCTGACTTTC.

This chain links TRBV10-2 with TRBJ2-7; tentatively, D is TRBD1 (5 bases). V was shortened by 3 bases and J by 9 bases, with 9 bases between the two germline ends. The CDR3 covers 11 residues. CDR1 is WSHSY, CDR2 SAAADI, per germline. CDR3 sequence reads: CASSESGWQYF. DNA for the CDR3: TGCGCCAGCAGTGAATCAGGGTGGCAGTACTTC.

Written as DNA, the CDR3 is TGCGCCAGCAGCTACCCCAGGGATTCCTACGAGCAGTACTTC. Protein product: CASSYPRDSYEQYF. V usage is TRBV5-1 and J usage is TRBJ2-7; a possible D gene is TRBD1 (5 bases). Trimming removed 3 bases from V and 1 base from J, with 11 bases in between. The CDR3 loop spans 14 amino acids. From germline, CDR1 is SGHRS and CDR2 YFSETQ.

The chain links TRBV4-1 to TRBJ1-2; possibly TRBD1 for D (5 bases). Trimming left V 4 bases short and J 4 bases short, with 13 bases between. There are 14 residues in the CDR3. Germline CDR1 MGHRA, CDR2 YSYEKL. The CDR3 DNA follows: TGCGCCAGCAGCCTCTCAGGAACAGGCTATGGCTACACCTTC. Translating gives CASSLSGTGYGYTF.